Listed here are 18 T cell receptor beta chains from one sample, sequenced in a study of cytomegalovirus exposure and HLA in healthy donors. The PCR had 60 Vbeta and 13 Jbeta primers. Generated by immunoSEQ multiplex PCR, the TCRdb table keeps only in-frame clones and is missing some. The sample includes around 230,000 clones, roughly 87% of them seen just once. The sequencing input was PBMCs. Receptor source: a man in his forties in good health and CMV-seropositive.

The chain has TRBV5-5 and TRBJ2-1; D might be TRBD2 (6 bases). CDR1 and CDR2 from the germline V gene are SGHKS and YYEKEE (reference sequence). This CDR3 is 13 amino acids long. Trimming left V 1 base short and J 6 bases short, with 8 bases between. This chain's CDR3 is CASSLWRVNEQFF. CDR3 nucleotide sequence: TGTGCCAGCAGCTTGTGGAGGGTCAATGAGCAGTTCTTC. Variable domain in full (rest from reference TRBV5-5 and TRBJ2-1): DAGVTQSPTHLIKTRGQQVTLRCSPISGHKSVSWYQQVLGQGPQFIFQYYEKEERGRGNFPDRFSARQFPNYSSELNVNALLLGDSALYLCASSLWRVNEQFFGPGTRLTVL.

The chain is built from TRBV10-3 and TRBJ2-1, with 11 bases fitting TRBD1. V shed 7 bases, J shed 7 bases, and the junction held 9 bases outside the gene matches. The CDR3 runs 15 residues. Germline CDR1 ENHRY, CDR2 SYGVKD. CDR3 DNA sequence: TGTGCCATCACCCTGGACAGGGGGCGCTTGAATGAGCAGTTCTTC. As protein: CAITLDRGRLNEQFF.

The chain's CDR3 is CASTYRVVGMDTEAFF. CDR3 nucleotide sequence: TGTGCCAGCACCTACAGGGTTGTAGGGATGGACACTGAAGCTTTCTTT. This sequence joins TRBV6-6 and TRBJ1-1; D may be TRBD1 (6 bases). V was clipped by 7 bases and J by 3 bases, with 21 bases between them. This CDR3 is 16 amino acids long. Germline V gives CDR1 MNHNY, CDR2 SVGAGI (reference sequence).

J is TRBJ2-3 and V is TRBV5-6, with 11 bases aligning to TRBD2. J was trimmed by 5 bases and V by 4 bases; bases with no gene match: 18. The CDR3 is 19 amino acids. Per germline, CDR1 SGHDT and CDR2 YYEEEE. Here the CDR3 reads CASSLPGLAAPSSGDTQYF. The CDR3 nucleotides are TGTGCCAGCAGCCTACCGGGACTAGCGGCCCCTAGTTCAGGAGATACGCAGTATTTT.

This chain joins TRBV7-9 and TRBJ2-3, with 10 bases lining up with TRBD2. Per germline, CDR1 SEHNR and CDR2 FQNEAQ (reference sequence). The CDR3 totals 15 residues. Trimming took 5 bases from V and 4 from J; bases not matched to a gene: 6. The CDR3 coding sequence is TGTGCCAGCAGCCCGCAGCGGGAGGGCCCAGATACGCAGTATTTT. Encoded protein: CASSPQREGPDTQYF. Combining the CDR3 with reference TRBV7-9 and TRBJ2-3 gives the whole variable domain DTGVSQNPRHKITKRGQNVTFRCDPISEHNRLYWYRQTLGQGPEFLTYFQNEAQLEKSRLLSDRFSAERPKGSFSTLEIQRTEQGDSAMYLCASSPQREGPDTQYFGPGTRLTVL.

A word on this clone: Other nucleotide sequences from this sample produce the same CDR3. This chain uses TRBV27 with TRBJ2-1, with TRBD2 matching 8 bases. With 2 bases clipped from V and 7 bases from J, the junction kept 1 base outside the gene matches. Germline V lookup: CDR1 MNHEY, CDR2 SMNVEV (reference sequence). CDR3 length: 13 residues. CDR3 DNA sequence: TGTGCCAGCAGTTTAGCGGGAGGTAATGAGCAGTTCTTC. As protein: CASSLAGGNEQFF.

Comments on this clone: One junction end does not reproduce the germline sequence, and a read error may be involved. V usage is TRBV7-9 and J usage is TRBJ1-6; 7 positions agree with TRBD1. The CDR3 is made up of 14 amino acids. Germline V gene data show CDR1 as SEHNR and CDR2 as FQNEAQ (reference sequence). CDR3 DNA sequence: TGTGCCAGCAGCCTGCGACAGGGATTCTCACCCCTCCATTTT. It specifies CASSLRQGFSPLHF. Looking up the rest from reference TRBV7-9 and TRBJ1-6 gives the full variable domain: DTGVSQNPRHKITKRGQNVTFRCDPISEHNRLYWYRQTLGQGPEFLTYFQNEAQLEKSRLLSDRFSAERPKGSFSTLEIQRTEQGDSAMYLCASSLRQGFSPLHFGNGTRLTVT.

The chain joins TRBV7-9 to TRBJ2-7; tentatively, D is TRBD2 (7 bases). Between the trimmed V and J ends, which lost 9 bases and 3 bases, there was a span of 18 bases. Germline CDR1 and CDR2: SEHNR and FQNEAQ (reference sequence). The CDR3 has 14 residues. Written as DNA, the CDR3 is TGTGCCAGTACTAGGGGGGGCTCCCTCTACGAGCAGTACTTC. Translated, it gives CASTRGGSLYEQYF. The full variable domain, its missing parts supplied by reference TRBV7-9 and TRBJ2-7, is DTGVSQNPRHKITKRGQNVTFRCDPISEHNRLYWYRQTLGQGPEFLTYFQNEAQLEKSRLLSDRFSAERPKGSFSTLEIQRTEQGDSAMYLCASTRGGSLYEQYFGPGTRLTVT.

The J gene is TRBJ2-1, the V gene TRBV6-1; 13 nucleotides line up with TRBD2. This CDR3 is 15 amino acids long. Germline loops: CDR1 MNHNS, CDR2 SASEGT. V lost 6 bases and J lost 5; bases outside the gene matches: 4. In nucleotides, the CDR3 is TGTGCCAGCAGCAGACTAGCGGGAGGCCACAATGAGCAGTTCTTC. Translated, it gives CASSRLAGGHNEQFF.

The chain uses TRBV9 and TRBJ1-6; TRBD1 agrees at 8 bases. CDR3 length: 15 residues. The V and J ends lost 4 bases and 5 bases, in that order; junction bases with no gene match: 5. Germline loops: CDR1 SGDLS, CDR2 YYNGEE. CDR3 loop: CASSIRDRNNSPLHF. In DNA form, the CDR3 reads TGTGCCAGCAGCATCCGGGACAGGAATAATTCACCCCTCCACTTT.

The V and J genes are TRBV5-4 and TRBJ1-2; TRBD1 matches 8 bases. This CDR3 is 14 amino acids long. Trimming removed 4 bases from V and 4 bases from J; junction bases left unmatched: 6. Germline V gene lookup returns CDR1 SGHNT and CDR2 YYREEE (reference sequence). This chain's CDR3 is CASSPGQGLYGYTF. The CDR3 region has the DNA TGTGCCAGCAGCCCCGGACAGGGACTCTATGGCTACACCTTC.

V and J are TRBV6-1 and TRBJ2-7, with 11 nucleotides matching TRBD1. CDR3 length: 15 amino acids. V shed 5 bases and J 4 bases; nucleotides not matched to a gene: 7. Germline lookup yields CDR1 MNHNS and CDR2 SASEGT. Written as DNA, the CDR3 is TGTGCCAGCAGTCCCAGGACAGGGGGCTTATACGAGCAGTACGTC. It yields the protein CASSPRTGGLYEQYV.

This rearrangement joins TRBV5-1 to TRBJ2-3; tentatively, D is TRBD2 (5 bases). The germline gives CDR1 SGHRS, CDR2 YFSETQ. This CDR3 has 19 amino acids. Trimming took 2 bases from V and 2 from J, leaving 24 bases between them. CDR3 bases: TGCGCCAGCAGCTTAGGTGGCAGTTCCTTCGGGAAGTACACAGATACGCAGTATTTT. Protein sequence: CASSLGGSSFGKYTDTQYF.

This clone was found a few times. The V and J genes are TRBV2 and TRBJ1-1; 7 nucleotides align to TRBD1. This CDR3 comprises 15 residues. V lost 2 bases and J lost 0; bases outside the gene matches: 3. From germline, CDR1 is SNHLY and CDR2 FYNNEI. As DNA, the CDR3 is TGTGCCAGCAGTGAATGGACAGGTATGAACACTGAAGCTTTCTTT. It specifies CASSEWTGMNTEAFF. The entire variable domain, with the rest obtained from reference TRBV2 and TRBJ1-1, is as follows: EPEVTQTPSHQVTQMGQEVILRCVPISNHLYFYWYRQILGQKVEFLVSFYNNEISEKSEIFDDQFSVERPDGSNFTLKIRSTKLEDSAMYFCASSEWTGMNTEAFFGQGTRLTVV.

The V gene is TRBV7-9, the J gene TRBJ1-4; D possibly corresponds to TRBD1 (6 bases). The germline CDR1 and CDR2 sequences are SEHNR and FQNEAQ (reference sequence). This CDR3 has 18 amino acids. The germline V and J ends were trimmed by 3 bases and 0 bases, with 17 bases remaining between them. The CDR3 is CASSFGSTSGATNEKLFF. CDR3 coding DNA: TGTGCCAGCAGCTTCGGATCGACCTCAGGGGCAACTAATGAAAAACTGTTTTTT.

DNA of the CDR3: TGTGCCAGCCCTCCCGGGACTAGCGCCTACGAGCAGTACGTC. Its translation: CASPPGTSAYEQYV. This chain joins TRBV6-1 and TRBJ2-7; 10 nucleotides match TRBD2. Looked up from germline, CDR1 is MNHNS and CDR2 is SASEGT. V lost 8 bases, J lost 2 bases, and 6 bases stayed unmatched. CDR3 length: 14 residues.

V gene TRBV7-9 combines with J gene TRBJ2-2; 11 bases are shared with TRBD2. Germline CDR1 is SEHNR and CDR2 is FQNEAQ (reference sequence). This CDR3 has 15 residues. Trimming at V came to 5 bases and at J to 9 bases, leaving 8 bases not matched to a gene. In DNA form, the CDR3 reads TGTGCCAGCAGCGTAAAACTAGCGGGAGTCCGGGAGCTGTTTTTT. Protein sequence: CASSVKLAGVRELFF.

V usage is TRBV6-1 and J usage is TRBJ2-4; 7 positions agree with TRBD1. The ends lost 10 bases at V and 5 bases at J; junction bases unmatched: 5. Per the germline V gene, CDR1 is MNHNS and CDR2 is SASEGT. The CDR3 runs 12 residues. CDR3 in DNA: TGTGCCATCGTGGGGACAGAAAACATTCAGTACTTC. Translation gives CAIVGTENIQYF.